The rows below give T cell receptor beta chains drawn from one sample of a study of cytomegalovirus exposure and HLA in healthy donors. The method was immunoSEQ multiplex PCR; TCRdb's version includes in-frame clones alone and lacks a portion of them. The sample lists 97,000 or so clones, 55% to 80% occurring once. Material: PBMCs. These receptors were obtained from a human donor in good health. Each CDR3 is given with its conserved first and last residue. The D gene is left open where the match is weak. Size tells how often a clone was seen (once, few, many) or the class of an expanded clone, and some rows leave it out.

clone_size d_call j_call v_call cdr3_aa cdr3_nt
NA TRBD1 TRBJ1-2 TRBV5-4 CASSQDRGPGYTF TGTGCCAGCAGTCAGGACAGGGGGCCTGGCTACACCTTC
NA NA TRBJ1-1 TRBV10-2 CASGGGNTEAFF TGCGCCAGCGGGGGGGGGAACACTGAAGCTTTCTTT
NA NA TRBJ1-3 TRBV9 CASSVGLSGNTIYF TGTGCCAGCAGCGTAGGTCTTTCTGGAAACACCATATATTTT
NA NA TRBJ1-1 TRBV9 CASSVVTGWLTEAFF TGTGCCAGCAGCGTAGTAACAGGGTGGTTGACTGAAGCTTTCTTT
NA NA TRBJ2-7 TRBV19 CASSNSPYEQYF TGTGCCAGTAGCAACTCCCCCTACGAGCAGTACTTC
NA NA TRBJ1-2 TRBV28 CASSLRGGYGYTF TGTGCCAGCAGTTTGCGGGGCGGCTATGGCTACACCTTC
NA TRBD2 TRBJ2-3 TRBV5-1 CASSHPRLAPPDTQYF TGCGCCAGCAGCCACCCGCGACTAGCGCCCCCAGATACGCAGTATTTT
NA NA TRBJ1-1 TRBV18 CASSPGQENTEAFF TGTGCCAGCTCACCAGGACAAGAGAACACTGAAGCTTTCTTT
few NA TRBJ2-5 TRBV7-9 CASSPIQGAETQYF TGTGCCAGCAGCCCCATTCAGGGCGCGGAGACCCAGTACTTC
NA NA TRBJ2-7 TRBV2 CASTYRRNSYEQYF TGTGCCAGCACCTATCGGCGGAACTCCTACGAGCAGTACTTC
NA NA TRBJ2-7 TRBV5-5 CASSLRQEKTYEQYF TGTGCCAGCAGCTTGCGACAGGAGAAGACCTACGAGCAGTACTTC
NA TRBD2 TRBJ2-2 TRBV18 CASSLRTSGSTAGELFF TGTGCCAGCTCACTCCGGACTAGCGGGAGTACCGCCGGGGAGCTGTTTTTT
NA TRBD2 TRBJ2-7 TRBV5-1 CASSLEAGRSYEQYF TGCGCCAGCAGCTTGGAAGCGGGACGGTCCTACGAGCAGTACTTC
once NA TRBJ2-2 TRBV7-9 CSWRPRGGELFF TGTTCCTGGCGCCCTAGGGGCGGGGAGCTGTTTTTT
once TRBD2 TRBJ2-4 TRBV19 CASSRTSKNIQYF TGTGCCAGTAGTAGGACTAGCAAAAACATTCAGTACTTC
once TRBD1 TRBJ2-7 TRBV27 CASSLRQGADEQYF TGTGCCAGCAGTTTAAGGCAGGGGGCTGACGAGCAGTACTTC